Included here is one T cell receptor (beta chain) sequence, with context. The CDR3 covers 14 residues. Germline V gives CDR1 SNHLY, CDR2 FYNNEI. The ends were cut back, 6 bases at V and 0 bases at J, with 10 bases in the middle. This entry is derived from a study of siplizumab effects on memory and regulatory T cells. TCRdb's table, derived via immunoSEQ multiplex PCR, lists solely in-frame clones and lacks some. In the table there are approximately 120,000 clones, about 92% of which are singletons. This chain joins TRBV2 and TRBJ2-3; tentative D call: TRBD2 (5 bases). Specimen: Tregs sorted from blood. The TCR was taken from a human donor in good health. CDR3 in DNA: TGTGCCAGCAGGGTGGGAGCTAGCACAGATACGCAGTATTTT. Its protein product is CASRVGASTDTQYF.